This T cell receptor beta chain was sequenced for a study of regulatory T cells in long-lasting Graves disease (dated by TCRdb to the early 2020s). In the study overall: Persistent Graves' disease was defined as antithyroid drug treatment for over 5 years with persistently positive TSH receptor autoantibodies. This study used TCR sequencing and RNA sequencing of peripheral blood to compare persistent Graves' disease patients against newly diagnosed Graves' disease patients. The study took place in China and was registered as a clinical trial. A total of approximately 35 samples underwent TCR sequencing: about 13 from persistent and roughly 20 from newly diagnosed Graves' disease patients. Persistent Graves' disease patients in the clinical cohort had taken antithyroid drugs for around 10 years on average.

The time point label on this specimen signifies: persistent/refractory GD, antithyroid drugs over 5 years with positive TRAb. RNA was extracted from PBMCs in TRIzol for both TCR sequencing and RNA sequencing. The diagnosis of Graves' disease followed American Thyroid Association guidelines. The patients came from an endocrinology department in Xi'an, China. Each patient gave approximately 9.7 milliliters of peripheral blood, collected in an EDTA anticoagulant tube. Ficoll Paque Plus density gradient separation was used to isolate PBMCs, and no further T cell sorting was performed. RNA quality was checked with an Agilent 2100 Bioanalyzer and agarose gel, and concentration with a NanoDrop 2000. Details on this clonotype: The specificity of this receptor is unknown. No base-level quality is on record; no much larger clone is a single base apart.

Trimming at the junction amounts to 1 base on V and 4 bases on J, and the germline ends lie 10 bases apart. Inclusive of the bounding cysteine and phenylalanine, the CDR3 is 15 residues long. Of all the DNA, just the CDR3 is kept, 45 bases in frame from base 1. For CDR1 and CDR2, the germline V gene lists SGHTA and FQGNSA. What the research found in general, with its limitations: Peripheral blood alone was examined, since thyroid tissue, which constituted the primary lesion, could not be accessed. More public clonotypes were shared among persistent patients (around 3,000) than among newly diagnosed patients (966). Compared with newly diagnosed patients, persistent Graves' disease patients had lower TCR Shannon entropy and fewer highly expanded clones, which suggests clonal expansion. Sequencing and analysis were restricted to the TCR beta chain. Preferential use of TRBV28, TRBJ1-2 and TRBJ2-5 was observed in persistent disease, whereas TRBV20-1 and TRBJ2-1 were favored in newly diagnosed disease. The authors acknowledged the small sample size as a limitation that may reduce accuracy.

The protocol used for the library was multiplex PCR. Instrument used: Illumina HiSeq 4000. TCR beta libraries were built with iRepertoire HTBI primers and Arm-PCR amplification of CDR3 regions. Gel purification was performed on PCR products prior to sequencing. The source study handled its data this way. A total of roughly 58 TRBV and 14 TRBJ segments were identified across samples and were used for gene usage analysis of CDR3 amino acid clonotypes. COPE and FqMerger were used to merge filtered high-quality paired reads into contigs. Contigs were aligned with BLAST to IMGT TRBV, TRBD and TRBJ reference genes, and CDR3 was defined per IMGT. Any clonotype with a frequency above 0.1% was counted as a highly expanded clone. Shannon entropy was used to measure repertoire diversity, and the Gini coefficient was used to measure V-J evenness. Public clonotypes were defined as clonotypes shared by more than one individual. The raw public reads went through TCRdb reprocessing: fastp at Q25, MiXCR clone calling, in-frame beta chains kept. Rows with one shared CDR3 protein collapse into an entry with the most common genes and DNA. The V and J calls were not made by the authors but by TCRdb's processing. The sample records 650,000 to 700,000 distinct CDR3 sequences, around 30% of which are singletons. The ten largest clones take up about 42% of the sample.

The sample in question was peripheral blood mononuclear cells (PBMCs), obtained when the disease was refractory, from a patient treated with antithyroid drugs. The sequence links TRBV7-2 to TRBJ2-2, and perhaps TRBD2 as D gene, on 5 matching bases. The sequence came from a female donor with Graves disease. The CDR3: CASSLDSGTTGELFF. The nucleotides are TGTGCCAGCAGCTTAGACTCGGGAACCACCGGGGAGCTGTTTTTT.